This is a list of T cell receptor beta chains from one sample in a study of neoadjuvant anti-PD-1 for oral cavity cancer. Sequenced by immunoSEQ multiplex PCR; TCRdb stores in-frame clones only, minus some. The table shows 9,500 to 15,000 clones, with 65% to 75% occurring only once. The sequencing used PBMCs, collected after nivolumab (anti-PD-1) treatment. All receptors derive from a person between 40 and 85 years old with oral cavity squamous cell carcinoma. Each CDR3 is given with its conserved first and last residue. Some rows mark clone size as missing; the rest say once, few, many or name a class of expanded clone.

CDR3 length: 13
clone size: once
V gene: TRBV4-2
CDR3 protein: CASSPQGAHGYTF

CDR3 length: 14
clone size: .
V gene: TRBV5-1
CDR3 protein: CASWDGGPYNEQFF

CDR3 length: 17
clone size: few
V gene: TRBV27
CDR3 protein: CASSLSGAGGSNQPQHF

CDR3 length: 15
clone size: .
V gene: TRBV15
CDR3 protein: CATSRADRVQEKLFF

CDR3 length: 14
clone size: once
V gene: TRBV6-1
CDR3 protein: CASSDSGTRPGYTF

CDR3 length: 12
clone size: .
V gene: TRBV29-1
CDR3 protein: CSVGRSYYEQYF

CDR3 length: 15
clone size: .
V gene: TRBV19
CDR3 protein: CASSSDRARNEKLFF

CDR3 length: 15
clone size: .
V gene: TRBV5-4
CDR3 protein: CASSPTSGGYNEQFF

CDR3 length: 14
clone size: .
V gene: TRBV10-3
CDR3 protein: CAIKTDTGRYEQYF

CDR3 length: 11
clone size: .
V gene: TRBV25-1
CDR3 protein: CASNAGNEQFF

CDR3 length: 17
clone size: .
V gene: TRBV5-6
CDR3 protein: CASSLAQGFPGANVLTF

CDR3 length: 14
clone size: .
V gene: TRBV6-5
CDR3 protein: CASSGTSGTDTQYF

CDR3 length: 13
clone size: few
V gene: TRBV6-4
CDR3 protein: CASSDRDTGELFF

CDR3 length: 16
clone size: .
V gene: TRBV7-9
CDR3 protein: CASSKPRAFGTDTQYF

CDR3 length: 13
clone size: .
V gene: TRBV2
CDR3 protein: CASSEGRADGYTF

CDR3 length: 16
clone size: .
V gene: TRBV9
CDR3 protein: CASSPLLGGHTDTQYF

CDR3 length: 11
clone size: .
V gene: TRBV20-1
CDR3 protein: CSARDGSWQFF

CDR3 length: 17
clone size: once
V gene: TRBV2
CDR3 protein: CASSDEAGASSTDTQYF

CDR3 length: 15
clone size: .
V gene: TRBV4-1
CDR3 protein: CASSFGTPLRDGYTF

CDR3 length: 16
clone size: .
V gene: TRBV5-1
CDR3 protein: CASSLVYDRMNTEAFF

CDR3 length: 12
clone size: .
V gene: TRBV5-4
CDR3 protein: CASSLPTGWAFF

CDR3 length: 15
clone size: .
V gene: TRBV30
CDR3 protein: CAWRNVASGGDEQFF

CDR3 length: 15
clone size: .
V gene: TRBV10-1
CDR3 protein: CASSESRGTNEKLFF

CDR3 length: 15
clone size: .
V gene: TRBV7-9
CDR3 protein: CASSLGTGGVPEQYF

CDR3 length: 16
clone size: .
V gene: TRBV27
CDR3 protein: CASSFAGQGNNQPQHF

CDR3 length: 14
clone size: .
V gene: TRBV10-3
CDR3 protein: CAISSFGARYEQYF

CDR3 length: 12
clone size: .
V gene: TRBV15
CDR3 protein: CATSRDDQPQHF

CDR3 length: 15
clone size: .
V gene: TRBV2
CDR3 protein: CASRTGGVNNQPQHF

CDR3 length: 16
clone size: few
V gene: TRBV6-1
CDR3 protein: CASSEGRLISTDTQYF

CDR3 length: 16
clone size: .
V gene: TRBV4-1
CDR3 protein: CASSQPRQGSNQPQHF

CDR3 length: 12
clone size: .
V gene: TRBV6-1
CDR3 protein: CASSEYAGNGFF

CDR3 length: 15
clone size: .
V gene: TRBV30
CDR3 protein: CAWSPLGGRYNEQFF

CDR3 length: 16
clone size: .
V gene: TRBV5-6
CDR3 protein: CASSLLFSGRQETQYF

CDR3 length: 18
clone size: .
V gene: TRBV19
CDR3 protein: CASSKRLAGAVGQETQYF

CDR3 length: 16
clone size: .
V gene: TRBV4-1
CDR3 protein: CASSQPDRGTNEKLFF

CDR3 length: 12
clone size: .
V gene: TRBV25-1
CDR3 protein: CASSDTFDGYTF

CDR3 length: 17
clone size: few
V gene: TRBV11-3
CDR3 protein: CASSPAPGQKHTGELFF

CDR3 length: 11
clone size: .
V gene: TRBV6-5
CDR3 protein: CAIQGTGGYTF

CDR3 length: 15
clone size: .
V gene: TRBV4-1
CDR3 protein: CASSYRQTTYNEQFF

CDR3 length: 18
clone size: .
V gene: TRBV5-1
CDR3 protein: CASSLRSAGRANTGELFF

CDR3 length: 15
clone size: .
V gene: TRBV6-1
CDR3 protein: CASSVSGGRHNEQFF

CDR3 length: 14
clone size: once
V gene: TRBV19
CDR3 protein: CASRRAGLAGELFF

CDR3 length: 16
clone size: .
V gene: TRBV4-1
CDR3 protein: CASTHPWQGGFGGYTF

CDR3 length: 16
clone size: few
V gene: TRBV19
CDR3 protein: CASRPQTAPGNQPQHF

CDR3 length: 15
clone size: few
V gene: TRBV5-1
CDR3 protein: CASRVNRDPGYTIYF